This T cell receptor beta chain was obtained from a study of T cell responses to AZD1222 COVID-19 vaccine. Notes on the study in general: Spike-wide coverage was observed for vaccine-associated CD4 TCRs, with dominant responses at 160-218 and 743-854. Following two doses of AZD1222, Spike-specific TCR breadth and depth rose. Donors, mostly white British, included more females; clonal diversity was possibly underestimated.

The repertoire was sequenced with immunoSEQ multiplex PCR; TCRdb's copy has only in-frame clones and lacks some. The table lists 97,000 or so clones, roughly nine tenths of them singletons, with 5% in the top ten. As regards this clone: Its antigen remains unidentified.

The source material was peripheral blood, sampled on day 0 of AZD1222 vaccination. The TCR sequence derives from an adult in good health.

CDR3 sequence: CASRLAGGTDTQYF. The CDR3 nucleotides are TGTGCCAGCAGACTAGCGGGAGGCACAGATACGCAGTATTTT. V and J are TRBV28 and TRBJ2-3, with 11 bases lining up with TRBD2. V lost 6 bases, J lost 1 base, and 0 bases stayed unmatched. The germline V gene encodes CDR1 MDHEN and CDR2 SYDVKM. This CDR3 has 14 residues. The variable domain in full, with the rest retrieved from reference TRBV28 and TRBJ2-3, is DVKVTQSSRYLVKRTGEKVFLECVQDMDHENMFWYRQDPGLGLRLIYFSYDVKMKEKGDIPEGYSVSREKKERFSLILESASTNQTSMYLCASRLAGGTDTQYFGPGTRLTVL.